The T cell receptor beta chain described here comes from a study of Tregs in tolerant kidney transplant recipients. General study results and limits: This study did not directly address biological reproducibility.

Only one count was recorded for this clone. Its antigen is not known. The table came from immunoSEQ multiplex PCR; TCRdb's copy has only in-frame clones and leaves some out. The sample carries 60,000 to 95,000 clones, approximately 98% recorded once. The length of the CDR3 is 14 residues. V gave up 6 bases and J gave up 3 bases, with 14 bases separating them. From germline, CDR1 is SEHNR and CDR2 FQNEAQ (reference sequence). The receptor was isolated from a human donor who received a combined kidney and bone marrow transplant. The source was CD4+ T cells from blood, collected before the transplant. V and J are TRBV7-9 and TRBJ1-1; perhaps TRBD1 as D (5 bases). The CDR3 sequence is CASRRTVQDTEAFF. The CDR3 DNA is TGTGCCAGCAGACGTACGGTACAGGACACTGAAGCTTTCTTT. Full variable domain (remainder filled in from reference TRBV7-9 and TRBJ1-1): DTGVSQNPRHKITKRGQNVTFRCDPISEHNRLYWYRQTLGQGPEFLTYFQNEAQLEKSRLLSDRFSAERPKGSFSTLEIQRTEQGDSAMYLCASRRTVQDTEAFFGQGTRLTVV.